Listed here are 26 T cell receptor beta chains from one sample, sequenced in a study of OX40 agonist ivuxolimab in advanced cancers. Method: immunoSEQ multiplex PCR; TCRdb's copy keeps in-frame clones and lacks some. The data hold 53,000 or so clones, with 80% to 90% observed a single time. The material was CD4+ or CD8+ T cells sorted from blood, obtained in a trial of the OX40 agonist ivuxolimab. The receptors derive from an adult with an advanced solid tumor such as melanoma, head and neck, liver or kidney cancer.

This clone was observed once. The gene calls are TRBV6-5 and TRBJ1-2, with D perhaps matching TRBD1 (5 bases). This CDR3 has 14 residues. Germline loops: CDR1 MNHEY, CDR2 SVGAGI. V gave up 2 bases and J gave up 4 bases, with 11 bases separating them. The CDR3 spells CASSYGQGRYGYTF. CDR3 bases: TGTGCCAGCAGTTACGGGCAGGGCCGCTATGGCTACACCTTC.

This sequence joins TRBV7-2 and TRBJ2-1; D gene ambiguous. The germline CDR1 and CDR2 sequences are SGHTA and FQGNSA. This CDR3 is 13 amino acids long. V lost 5 bases, J lost 10 bases, and 15 bases lay in between. Written as DNA, the CDR3 is TGTGCCAGCAGCCCAGACCAGGCTAGGGAGCAGTTCTTC. It codes for CASSPDQAREQFF.

The chain carries TRBV13 and TRBJ2-2; D is unclear. V shed 2 bases and J shed 1 base, with 2 bases lying between them. Germline values: CDR1 PRHDT, CDR2 FYEKMQ (reference sequence). The CDR3 totals 13 residues. The CDR3, as DNA: TGTGCCAGCAGCTTAAGGAACACCGGGGAGCTGTTTTTT. It is translated as CASSLRNTGELFF.

This chain links TRBV5-4 with TRBJ1-1; D remains ambiguous. This CDR3 spans 14 amino acids. V dropped 0 bases and J dropped 0 bases, with 6 bases sitting between them. Germline CDR1 is SGHNT and CDR2 is YYREEE (reference sequence). The CDR3 loop reads CASSLDRLNTEAFF. In nucleotides, the CDR3 is TGTGCCAGCAGCTTGGATAGGTTGAACACTGAAGCTTTCTTT.

This clone was picked up one time. V is TRBV19 and J is TRBJ2-6; a weak D match, TRBD1 (5 bases). Looked up from germline, CDR1 is LNHDA and CDR2 is SQIVND (reference sequence). This CDR3 is built from 14 residues. The germline V and J ends were trimmed by 5 bases and 2 bases, with 7 bases remaining between them. CDR3 sequence reads: CASSSGPGANVLTF. The CDR3 DNA reads TGTGCCAGTAGTTCAGGGCCTGGGGCCAACGTCCTGACTTTC.

The chain couples TRBV29-1 to TRBJ2-5; D remains unclear. The ends were cut back, 2 bases at V and 5 bases at J, with 12 bases in the middle. CDR3 length: 13 amino acids. Germline lookup yields CDR1 SQVTM and CDR2 ANQGSEA. The CDR3 coding sequence is TGCAGCGTTGAAATTAACCTAAGGGAGACCCAGTACTTC. Encoded protein: CSVEINLRETQYF.

This clone turned up a few times. This rearrangement joins TRBV28 to TRBJ2-7; 9 bases fit TRBD1. The length of the CDR3 is 15 residues. The germline V gene has CDR1 MDHEN and CDR2 SYDVKM. Unmatched junction bases numbered 5, after V lost 4 bases and J lost 1 base. CDR3 amino acids: CASSSGQGLSYEQYF. DNA of the CDR3: TGTGCCAGCAGTTCAGGACAGGGGCTTTCCTACGAGCAGTACTTC. The full variable domain, in which reference TRBV28 and TRBJ2-7 provide the parts outside the CDR3, is DVKVTQSSRYLVKRTGEKVFLECVQDMDHENMFWYRQDPGLGLRLIYFSYDVKMKEKGDIPEGYSVSREKKERFSLILESASTNQTSMYLCASSSGQGLSYEQYFGPGTRLTVT.

This clone occurred a few times. The rearrangement joins TRBV2 to TRBJ1-1; D not certain. Germline V gene data show CDR1 as SNHLY and CDR2 as FYNNEI. CDR3 size: 11 residues. Deletions cut 8 bases from V and 7 bases from J, with 11 bases between. The CDR3 DNA reads TGTGCCAGCTGGGATGACGGTGAAGCTTTCTTT. This encodes CASWDDGEAFF.

The J gene is TRBJ2-7, the V gene TRBV7-8, with no clear D. This CDR3 has 15 amino acids. Germline V gives CDR1 SGHVS, CDR2 FQNEAQ. Between the trimmed V and J ends, which lost 5 bases and 0 bases, there was a span of 14 bases. CDR3 DNA: TGTGCCAGCAGCCTCTTAGTGGTGAGCTCCTACGAGCAGTACTTC. Translating gives CASSLLVVSSYEQYF.

V usage is TRBV7-9 and J usage is TRBJ2-3, with a weak D call TRBD1 (5 bases). V was shortened by 3 bases and J by 5 bases, with 12 bases between the two germline ends. The CDR3 has 14 amino acids. CDR1 and CDR2 from the germline V gene are SEHNR and FQNEAQ (reference sequence). In nucleotides, the CDR3 is TGTGCCAGCAGCTTGGGTCAGGGTAAAGATACGCAGTATTTT. Protein product: CASSLGQGKDTQYF.

The V gene is TRBV18, the J gene TRBJ2-1; maybe TRBD1 (5 bases). Germline CDR1 KGHSH, CDR2 LQKENI. The CDR3 runs 12 residues. Trimming took 1 base from V and 7 from J, leaving 5 bases between them. The CDR3 protein is CASSPQGNEQFF. As DNA, the CDR3 is TGTGCCAGCTCACCACAGGGGAATGAGCAGTTCTTC.

The chain carries TRBV4-1 and TRBJ2-2; no clear D. This CDR3 spans 15 amino acids. V lost 2 bases and J lost 4, with 11 bases in between. Germline CDR1 is MGHRA and CDR2 is YSYEKL. The CDR3 DNA follows: TGCGCCAGCAGCCAAATCTTACGGAGCACCGGGGAGCTGTTTTTT. Protein sequence: CASSQILRSTGELFF.

The chain carries TRBV30 and TRBJ1-5, with D tentatively TRBD1 (5 bases). CDR1 is GTSNPN and CDR2 is SVGIG in the germline V gene (reference sequence). This CDR3 is 14 amino acids long. With 0 bases removed from V and 3 bases from J, the gap between germline ends came to 9 bases. CDR3 amino acids: CAWSVLGVNQPQHF. The CDR3 DNA sequence: TGTGCCTGGAGTGTCTTGGGGGTCAATCAGCCCCAGCATTTT.

The genes are TRBV11-2 and TRBJ2-3; 7 positions agree with TRBD2. V lost 2 bases, J lost 2 bases, and 7 bases stayed unmatched. The germline V gene encodes CDR1 SGHAT and CDR2 FQNNGV. The CDR3 totals 16 residues. CDR3 residues: CASSLRPGTNTDTQYF. The CDR3 DNA follows: TGTGCCAGCAGCTTAAGGCCCGGGACTAACACAGATACGCAGTATTTT.

This chain joins TRBV18 and TRBJ2-5, with D perhaps assigned TRBD1 or TRBD2 (5 bases each). This CDR3 region has 16 residues. Germline CDR1 is KGHSH and CDR2 is LQKENI. Trimming left V 0 bases short and J 0 bases short, with 11 bases between. The CDR3 nucleotides read TGTGCCAGCTCACCACCGTTAGGGACGTACCAAGAGACCCAGTACTTC. It specifies CASSPPLGTYQETQYF. The full variable domain, in which reference TRBV18 and TRBJ2-5 provide the parts outside the CDR3, is NAGVMQNPRHLVRRRGQEARLRCSPMKGHSHVYWYRQLPEEGLKFMVYLQKENIIDESGMPKERFSAEFPKEGPSILRIQQVVRGDSAAYFCASSPPLGTYQETQYFGPGTRLLVL.

The chain uses TRBV5-1 and TRBJ2-1, with a possible D match to TRBD2 (5 bases). V dropped 0 bases and J dropped 7 bases, with 14 bases sitting between them. Germline-derived CDR1 and CDR2 are SGHRS and YFSETQ. CDR3 length: 15 amino acids. The CDR3 DNA is TGCGCCAGCAGCTTGGGCGGGTCGGTTGCGAATGAGCAGTTCTTC. Amino acids: CASSLGGSVANEQFF.

This rearrangement joins TRBV2 to TRBJ2-1; TRBD1 matches at 9 bases. The germline V gene encodes CDR1 SNHLY and CDR2 FYNNEI. The CDR3 runs to 18 residues. J lost 4 bases, V lost 5 bases, and 15 bases had no gene match. The DNA of the CDR3 is TGTGCCAGCAGTTCGGGACAGGGATCCCACGTACTTTACAATGAGCAGTTCTTC. Protein: CASSSGQGSHVLYNEQFF.

This clone is a singleton in its sample. The V call is TRBV7-9, the J call TRBJ2-5; D is ambiguous. This CDR3 has 15 residues. The germline CDR1 and CDR2 sequences are SEHNR and FQNEAQ (reference sequence). Trimming removed 4 bases from V and 3 bases from J, with 15 bases in between. The CDR3 is CASSSPTGAEETQYF. CDR3 bases: TGTGCCAGCAGCTCCCCCACCGGAGCAGAAGAGACCCAGTACTTC.

CDR3 DNA: TGTGCCACCAGAAAAACAGGGGGCACTGAAGCTTTCTTT. This encodes CATRKTGGTEAFF. V usage is TRBV2 and J usage is TRBJ1-1; 8 nucleotides line up with TRBD1. The germline V gene encodes CDR1 SNHLY and CDR2 FYNNEI. V gave up 10 bases and J gave up 4 bases; unmatched junction bases: 8. CDR3 length: 13 amino acids.

J is TRBJ2-1 and V is TRBV7-3; the D is unclear. Trimming stripped 5 bases from V and 2 bases from J, with 13 bases between. The CDR3 totals 15 residues. Germline CDR1 and CDR2: SGHTA and FQGTGA. CDR3 loop: CASSLLVAPYNEQFF. Written as DNA, the CDR3 is TGTGCCAGCAGCCTCCTGGTGGCCCCCTACAATGAGCAGTTCTTC.

This chain links TRBV6-5 with TRBJ2-6; D perhaps matches TRBD1 (5 bases). The CDR3 contains 16 residues. The V gene's germline CDR1 is MNHEY and CDR2 SVGAGI. Trimming cost V 0 bases and J 4 bases, with 10 bases left between them. The CDR3 loop reads CASSYSSGIGANVLTF. CDR3 nucleotide sequence: TGTGCCAGCAGTTACTCGTCAGGGATCGGGGCCAACGTCCTGACTTTC.

The rearrangement uses TRBV6-5 and TRBJ1-1; 7 bases are shared with TRBD1. This CDR3 has 16 residues. Germline loops: CDR1 MNHEY, CDR2 SVGAGI. Trimming cost V 2 bases and J 4 bases; bases outside gene matches: 10. The CDR3 is CASSYRGPVGATEAFF. The CDR3 region has the DNA TGTGCCAGCAGTTACAGGGGGCCGGTCGGAGCCACTGAAGCTTTCTTT.

This rearrangement joins TRBV23-1 to TRBJ1-1; 9 nucleotides line up with TRBD1. TRBV23-1 is given ORF status, its function remaining uncertain. V shed 3 bases, J shed 2 bases, and the junction held 19 bases outside the gene matches. CDR3 length: 20 amino acids. The CDR3 protein is CASSQRLAGGQGKRNTEAFF. CDR3 coding DNA: TGCGCCAGCAGTCAGAGGTTAGCAGGTGGACAGGGGAAACGAAACACTGAAGCTTTCTTT.

The chain links TRBV7-2 to TRBJ2-3, with D unresolved. With 5 bases removed from V and 0 bases from J, the gap between germline ends came to 15 bases. From germline, CDR1 is SGHTA and CDR2 FQGNSA. This CDR3 is built from 16 residues. The CDR3, as DNA: TGTGCCAGCAGCCTACCTAAGTCCGCTAGCACAGATACGCAGTATTTT. This codes for CASSLPKSASTDTQYF.

CDR3 sequence: CASSYYSGQGGYEQYF. For the CDR3, the DNA is TGTGCCAGCAGTTACTATTCGGGACAGGGTGGCTACGAGCAGTACTTC. This sequence joins TRBV6-5 and TRBJ2-7; 9 nucleotides agree with TRBD1. This CDR3 contains 16 residues. The junction had 7 bases not matched to a gene; V was cut back by 1 base and J by 3 bases. Germline values: CDR1 MNHEY, CDR2 SVGAGI.

A remark on this clone: Germline and junction disagree at one end, which may indicate a read error. The sample holds other DNA sequences that translate to the same CDR3. The V and J genes are TRBV7-6 and TRBJ1-5; D is undetermined. CDR3 size: 13 residues. Germline-derived CDR1 and CDR2 are SGHVS and FNYEAQ. The CDR3 loop is CASSLGVNQPQHF. CDR3 in DNA: TGTGCCAGCAGCTTAGGGGTCAATCAGCCCCAGCACTTT.